Below, one T cell receptor beta chain is given with its context. These data come from a study of T cells in Graves' hyperthyroidism and ophthalmopathy. In the study overall: Peripheral blood samples were taken at initial diagnosis, prior to any treatment.

Authors of the study amplified TCR beta CDR3 regions from RNA transcripts. The HTBI primer set drove a first-round RT-PCR of the TCR CDR3. TCRdb fed the multiplex PCR reads into MiXCR, producing one record per CDR3 protein. The top ten hold approximately 35% of the sample, which has around 340,000 distinct CDR3 sequences, roughly 17% seen once. The sample taken for sequencing was blood. This sequence originates from a man aged 25 to 45 with Graves' hyperthyroidism.

CDR3 in amino acids: CASSEALRRNNEKLFF. CDR3 coding DNA: TGTGCCAGCAGTGAAGCGCTTCGGCGGAATAATGAAAAACTGTTTTTT. The rearrangement links TRBV6-1 to TRBJ1-4, with D unclear. The CDR3 spans 16 residues. From germline, CDR1 is MNHNS and CDR2 SASEGT. V gave up 0 bases and J gave up 4 bases, with 12 bases separating them.